The entry that follows covers one TCR beta chain sequence. The CDR3 spans 15 residues. Trimming removed 0 bases from V and 5 bases from J; junction bases left unmatched: 6. Per the germline V gene, CDR1 is SGHRS and CDR2 is YFSETQ. The source of the sample is a study of cytomegalovirus exposure and HLA in healthy donors. With 60 Vbeta and 13 Jbeta primers, the PCR was carried out. Profiling relied on immunoSEQ multiplex PCR, and the TCRdb table lists in-frame clones only, not all of them. The sample is made up of tens of thousands of clones, and the top ten hold approximately 15% of it. The specimen sequenced was PBMCs. This TCR was sampled from a male donor in good health and CMV-seropositive. The rearrangement joins TRBV5-1 to TRBJ1-2; 8 nucleotides line up with TRBD1. CDR3 loop: CASSLGQGARYGYTF. CDR3 sequence (DNA): TGCGCCAGCAGCTTGGGCCAGGGGGCGCGGTATGGCTACACCTTC.